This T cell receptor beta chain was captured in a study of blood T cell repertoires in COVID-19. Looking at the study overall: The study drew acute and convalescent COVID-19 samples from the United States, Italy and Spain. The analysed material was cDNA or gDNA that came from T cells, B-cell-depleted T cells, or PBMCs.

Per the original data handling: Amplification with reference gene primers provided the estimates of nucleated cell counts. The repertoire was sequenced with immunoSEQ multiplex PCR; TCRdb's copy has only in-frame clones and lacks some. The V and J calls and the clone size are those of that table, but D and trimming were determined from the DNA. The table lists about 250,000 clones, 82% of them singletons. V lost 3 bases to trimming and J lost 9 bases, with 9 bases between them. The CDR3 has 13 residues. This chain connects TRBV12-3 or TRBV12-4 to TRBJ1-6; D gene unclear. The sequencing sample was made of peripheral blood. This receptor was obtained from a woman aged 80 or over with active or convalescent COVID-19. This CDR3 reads CASSLSLSSPLHF. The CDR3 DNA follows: TGTGCCAGCAGTTTGTCCTTATCTTCACCCCTCCACTTT.